A selection of T cell receptor beta chains follows, all from one sample in a study of OX40 agonist ivuxolimab in advanced cancers. Measured with immunoSEQ multiplex PCR; TCRdb has only the in-frame clones, and not every one. The sample carries more than 80,000 clones, about 88% recorded once. Source: CD4+ or CD8+ T cells sorted from blood, taken in a trial of the OX40 agonist ivuxolimab. These receptors were taken from an adult with an advanced solid tumor such as melanoma, head and neck, liver or kidney cancer. Each CDR3 is given with its conserved first and last residue. A D gene is named only where the DNA matches it firmly. Not all rows give a size; the values are once, few, many and, for expanded clones, a class.

- TRBJ1-1 - TRBV10-1 TGCGCCAGCAGTGAGTCTACGGAAAAAGCTTTCTTT CASSESTEKAFF
- TRBJ1-2 TRBD1 TRBV28 TGTGCCAGCACCACAGGGGCCTCCAACCAGAATGGCTACACCTTC CASTTGASNQNGYTF
- TRBJ2-3 - TRBV11-2 TGTGCCAGCAGCTTACTCAGGGGGGGTAGCACAGATACGCAGTATTTT CASSLLRGGSTDTQYF
- TRBJ1-5 - TRBV28 TGTGCCAGCAGTAAAGGGGTCATTTATCAGCCCCAGCATTTT CASSKGVIYQPQHF
- TRBJ1-2 - TRBV27 TGTGCCAGCAGTTCATTGACGACGGGACTCCACCTGGGAGGCTACACCTTC CASSSLTTGLHLGGYTF
- TRBJ2-7 - TRBV11-2 TGTGCCAGCAGGACGGGCATTAGGACCTACGAGCAGTACTTC CASRTGIRTYEQYF
- TRBJ2-2 - TRBV7-9 TGTGCCAGCAGCGTTTCCGGGCTAATAAACACCGGGGAGCTGTTTTTT CASSVSGLINTGELFF
once TRBJ1-4 - TRBV6-1 TGTGCCAGCAGTGAAACTCCCTGGGAAAAACTGTTTTTT CASSETPWEKLFF
- TRBJ2-1 TRBD1 TRBV6-9 TGTGCCAGCAGGCCAAAAGGGACAGGGGGACGGGAGCAGTTCTTC CASRPKGTGGREQFF
- TRBJ2-3 - TRBV12-5 TGTGCTAGTGGTCCCCCTTCTATGACCGATACGCAGTATTTT CASGPPSMTDTQYF
- TRBJ1-5 - TRBV5-8 TGTGCCAGCAGCTTGGCCAGACAGGTTAGCAATCAGCCCCAGCATTTT CASSLARQVSNQPQHF
- TRBJ2-3 - TRBV4-1 TGCGCCAGCAGCCAACGGGGCACAGATACGCAGTATTTT CASSQRGTDTQYF
- TRBJ1-1 - TRBV20-1 TGCAGTGCTAGCCCCTTGACTGAAGCTTTCTTT CSASPLTEAFF
- TRBJ1-1 - TRBV30 TGTGCCTTGCGAGCGTTAGACACAACTGAAGCTTTCTTT CALRALDTTEAFF
- TRBJ2-1 - TRBV5-1 TGCGCCAGCAGTCCAAGACAGGACCAATCCTACAATGAGCAGTTCTTC CASSPRQDQSYNEQFF
- TRBJ1-1 - TRBV10-2 TGCGCCAGCAGTGACCCCTCAAGAGGGAACACTGAAGCTTTCTTT CASSDPSRGNTEAFF
- TRBJ2-2 TRBD2 TRBV7-2 TGTGCCAGCAGCTTCGCGGGGGGGCTATCTGGGACCGGGGAGCTGTTTTTT CASSFAGGLSGTGELFF
- TRBJ2-7 TRBD1 TRBV19 TGTGCCAGTAGTCCGGGGGACAGGGGCTACGAGCAGTACTTC CASSPGDRGYEQYF
- TRBJ2-5 TRBD2 TRBV4-1 TGCGCCAGCAGCCAAGATCTAGCGGGGGAAGGAGAGACCCAGTACTTC CASSQDLAGEGETQYF
once TRBJ2-2 TRBD2 TRBV19 TGTGCCAGTAGTAGGTTCGGGTATTGGACTAGCGGGGTCAACACCGGGGAGCTGTTTTTT CASSRFGYWTSGVNTGELFF
- TRBJ1-2 - TRBV5-1 TGCGCCAGCAGCCAGGGCTCAGGGATGGGTAACTATGGCTACACCTTC CASSQGSGMGNYGYTF
- TRBJ2-3 TRBD1 TRBV6-5 TGTGCCAGCAGAACCTCCGGGACAGGGCTGCGTTTT CASRTSGTGLRF
once TRBJ1-4 - TRBV2 TGTGCCAGCAGTGGAAATGCTGCAACTAATGAAAAACTGTTTTTT CASSGNAATNEKLFF
- TRBJ1-5 - TRBV5-1 TGCGCCAGCAGCTTGGGTAGGGGTCAGCCCCAGCATTTT CASSLGRGQPQHF
- TRBJ2-1 TRBD2 TRBV7-3 TGTGCCAGCAGCGCCACTAGCGCGACCTACAATGAGCAGTTCTTC CASSATSATYNEQFF
- TRBJ1-2 - TRBV7-8 TGTGCCAGCAGCTCCCGGACGCTGGAGGGCTACACCTTC CASSSRTLEGYTF
- TRBJ1-6 - TRBV5-1 TGCGCCAGCAGCTACAATGGACACCCACCCCTCCACTTT CASSYNGHPPLHF
- TRBJ1-4 - TRBV5-5 TGTGCCAGCAGGGGAGGTCATAATGAAAAACTGTTTTTT CASRGGHNEKLFF
- TRBJ2-1 - TRBV7-3 TGTGCCAGCAGCTTGGAGGGGGCGTCCTACAATGAGCAGTTCTTC CASSLEGASYNEQFF
- TRBJ1-2 TRBD1 TRBV5-6 TGTGCCAGCAGCTTGGACCCCGGGACAGCTAACTATGGCTACACCTTC CASSLDPGTANYGYTF
- TRBJ1-5 TRBD1 TRBV18 TGTGCCAGCTCAGCTAGTACGACAGGGTGGGGTCAGCCCCAGCATTTT CASSASTTGWGQPQHF
- TRBJ1-1 - TRBV27 TGTGCCAGCAGACAGGACAGAGTTTTGAACACTGAAGCTTTCTTT CASRQDRVLNTEAFF
- TRBJ2-1 TRBD2 TRBV7-3 TGTGCCAGCAGCTCCGGACTAGCGGGAGTTAGTGAGCAGTTCTTC CASSSGLAGVSEQFF
once TRBJ1-2 TRBD1 TRBV30 TGTGCCTGGAGAGGTACCGGGACAGGGGGAGAAGGCTATGGCTACACCTTC CAWRGTGTGGEGYGYTF
- TRBJ1-2 TRBD1 TRBV19 TGTGCCAGTAGTACAATTCTACTGGGGACAGGGGCGTATGGCTACACCTTC CASSTILLGTGAYGYTF
- TRBJ1-2 TRBD1 TRBV27 TGTGCCAGCAGTTTATCGCGACAGGGCTATGGCTACACCTTC CASSLSRQGYGYTF
- TRBJ1-2 - TRBV5-4 TGTGCCAGCAGCTCTTGGCCCCTTCGTTCAGACTATGGCTACACCTTC CASSSWPLRSDYGYTF